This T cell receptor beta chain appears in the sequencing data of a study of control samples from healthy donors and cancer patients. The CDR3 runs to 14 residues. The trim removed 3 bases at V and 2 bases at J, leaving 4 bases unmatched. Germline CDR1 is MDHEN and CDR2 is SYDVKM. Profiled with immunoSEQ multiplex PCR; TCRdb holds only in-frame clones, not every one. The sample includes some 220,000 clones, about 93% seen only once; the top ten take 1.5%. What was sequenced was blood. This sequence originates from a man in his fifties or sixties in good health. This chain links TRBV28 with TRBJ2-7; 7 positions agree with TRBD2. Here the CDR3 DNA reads TGTGCCAGCAGTTTGACGGGGGGAACCTACGAGCAGTACTTC. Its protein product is CASSLTGGTYEQYF. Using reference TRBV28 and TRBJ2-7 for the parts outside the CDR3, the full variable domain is DVKVTQSSRYLVKRTGEKVFLECVQDMDHENMFWYRQDPGLGLRLIYFSYDVKMKEKGDIPEGYSVSREKKERFSLILESASTNQTSMYLCASSLTGGTYEQYFGPGTRLTVT.